These 18 T cell receptor beta chains share one sample of origin, sequenced in a study of OX40 agonist ivuxolimab in advanced cancers. Library preparation was by the immunoSEQ multiplex PCR assay. Imported from immuneACCESS, the table was reduced by TCRdb to in-frame sequences with V and J called. These copies leave out some clones; in studies compared against another copy, an unresolved V gene accounts for under half, and the cause of the remainder is not known. Counted in this sample were approximately 100,000 clones; about 85% of them appeared once. Around 4% of the sample belongs to the ten largest clones. Source: CD4+ or CD8+ T cells sorted from blood, taken in a trial of the OX40 agonist ivuxolimab. The receptors shown here come from an adult with an advanced solid tumor such as melanoma, head and neck, liver or kidney cancer.

CDR3 sequence: CASSEDWLNEQFF. The DNA for the CDR3 is TGTGCCAGCAGTGAAGATTGGCTGAATGAGCAGTTCTTC. This chain uses TRBV6-1 with TRBJ2-1; D is ambiguous. Looked up from germline, CDR1 is MNHNS and CDR2 is SASEGT. Trimming removed 1 base from V and 7 bases from J, with 8 bases in between. The CDR3 is made up of 13 amino acids.

V is TRBV7-6 and J is TRBJ2-3; 8 bases are a match to TRBD1. Germline lookup yields CDR1 SGHVS and CDR2 FNYEAQ. The CDR3 length is 13 residues. The ends lost 9 bases at V and 3 bases at J; junction bases unmatched: 5. CDR3 amino acids: CASTGGMTDTQYF. CDR3 nucleotides: TGTGCCAGTACAGGGGGTATGACAGATACGCAGTATTTT.

This chain uses TRBV14 with TRBJ2-7; D may be TRBD2 (5 bases). The CDR3 length is 13 residues. The V end was cut by 4 bases, the J end by 1 base, with 8 bases between. Germline assignment: CDR1 SGHDN and CDR2 FVKESK. The CDR3 is CASSLGLSYEQYF. DNA of the CDR3: TGTGCCAGCAGCCTCGGACTTTCCTACGAGCAGTACTTC.

The chain employs TRBV5-6 and TRBJ2-7, with TRBD2 as a possible D gene (7 bases). The V gene lost 2 bases and the J gene lost 2 bases, with 11 bases spanning the gap. The CDR3 extends over 14 amino acids. The germline gives CDR1 SGHDT, CDR2 YYEEEE. The CDR3 bases are TGTGCCAGCAGCTTTGGGGGGGCCCCCTACGAGCAGTACTTC. Translating it yields CASSFGGAPYEQYF.

V is TRBV6-1 and J is TRBJ2-7, with TRBD1 as a possible D gene (5 bases). Germline CDR1 MNHNS, CDR2 SASEGT. There are 15 residues in the CDR3. Trimming pared 1 base from V and 0 bases from J, leaving 10 bases between. The CDR3 DNA is TGTGCCAGCAGTGAAGAGGGGCAGATCTCCTACGAGCAGTACTTC. This sequence encodes CASSEEGQISYEQYF.

This chain connects TRBV4-1 to TRBJ1-1; possibly TRBD1 for D (5 bases). CDR1 MGHRA and CDR2 YSYEKL come from the germline V gene. This CDR3 contains 15 residues. Deletions cut 4 bases from V and 4 bases from J, with 16 bases between. The DNA of the CDR3 is TGCGCCAGCAGCCTCCAAGTGCAGGGTATCACTGAAGCTTTCTTT. Amino acid sequence: CASSLQVQGITEAFF.

The rearrangement links TRBV10-3 to TRBJ1-1, with D possibly being TRBD1 (5 bases). The V and J ends lost 7 bases and 2 bases respectively, with 11 bases between them. The CDR3 runs 13 residues. The germline V gene encodes CDR1 ENHRY and CDR2 SYGVKD. CDR3 coding DNA: TGTGCCATCAAGGCAGGGATCAACACTGAAGCTTTCTTT. Its translation: CAIKAGINTEAFF.

J is TRBJ2-7 and V is TRBV5-6; D is uncertain. Germline CDR1 is SGHDT and CDR2 is YYEEEE. Trimming removed 0 bases at V and 0 bases at J, with 13 bases between. This CDR3 has 16 amino acids. CDR3 residues: CASSLVFDTNSYEQYF. The CDR3 coding sequence is TGTGCCAGCAGCTTGGTATTCGACACAAACTCCTACGAGCAGTACTTC. Looking up the rest from reference TRBV5-6 and TRBJ2-7 gives the full variable domain: DAGVTQSPTHLIKTRGQQVTLRCSPKSGHDTVSWYQQALGQGPQFIFQYYEEEERQRGNFPDRFSGHQFPNYSSELNVNALLLGDSALYLCASSLVFDTNSYEQYFGPGTRLTVT.

CDR3 DNA: TGTGCCATCAGTGAGTCGCCCTCCTCATGGGGGAGCACCGGGGAGCTGTTTTTT. Translation: CAISESPSSWGSTGELFF. The genes are TRBV10-3 and TRBJ2-2; either TRBD1 or TRBD2 may supply D (5 bases each). Germline V gene data show CDR1 as ENHRY and CDR2 as SYGVKD. Trimming shortened V by 0 bases and J by 4 bases, and 18 bases separated the two germline ends. The CDR3 spans 18 residues.

V gene TRBV7-9 combines with J gene TRBJ2-1; 8 bases fit TRBD1. The CDR3 runs 15 residues. Germline CDR1 reads SEHNR; CDR2 reads FQNEAQ (reference sequence). Germline trimming cut 5 bases from V and 2 bases from J; bases unmatched to any gene: 5. CDR3 in amino acids: CASSLTGEPYNEQFF. In DNA form, the CDR3 reads TGTGCCAGCAGCCTGACAGGGGAACCCTACAATGAGCAGTTCTTC.

The chain joins TRBV4-1 to TRBJ1-5; D not resolved. V was shortened by 1 base and J by 4 bases, with 11 bases between the two germline ends. Germline-derived CDR1 and CDR2 are MGHRA and YSYEKL. The CDR3 covers 15 residues. DNA of the CDR3: TGCGCCAGCAGCCAAGCCTCAGGCGCGAATCAGCCCCAGCATTTT. This translates into CASSQASGANQPQHF.

J is TRBJ2-7 and V is TRBV30; weak D call: TRBD1 (5 bases). Trimming cost V 1 base and J 3 bases, with 16 bases left between them. The CDR3 has 15 residues. Germline V gives CDR1 GTSNPN, CDR2 SVGIG (reference sequence). The CDR3: CAWSAASDSYYEQYF. The CDR3 nucleotides read TGTGCCTGGAGTGCGGCCTCCGACAGTTACTACGAGCAGTACTTC.

The rearrangement joins TRBV19 to TRBJ1-5; no clear D gene. CDR3 length equals 15 residues. Trimming stripped 5 bases from V and 1 base from J, with 12 bases between. Germline-derived CDR1 and CDR2 are LNHDA and SQIVND (reference sequence). The CDR3 DNA sequence: TGTGCCAGTAGTCGGCAGCTGGGGAGCAATCAGCCCCAGCATTTT. Translated, it gives CASSRQLGSNQPQHF.

The chain recombines TRBV30 with TRBJ1-1; D unclear. The CDR3 is made up of 13 amino acids. CDR1 is GTSNPN, CDR2 SVGIG, per germline (reference sequence). Trimming left V 0 bases short and J 6 bases short, with 11 bases between. The CDR3 nucleotides are TGTGCCTGGAGTGTCTCCCGGTTTTCTGAAGCTTTCTTT. Its protein is CAWSVSRFSEAFF.

The chain couples TRBV7-3 to TRBJ2-2, with 10 bases matching TRBD2. The trim removed 2 bases at V and 5 bases at J, leaving 2 bases unmatched. Per the germline V gene, CDR1 is SGHTA and CDR2 is FQGTGA. This CDR3 has 15 residues. The CDR3 loop reads CASSLELAGTGELFF. CDR3 in DNA: TGTGCCAGCAGCTTAGAACTAGCGGGGACCGGGGAGCTGTTTTTT.

In its sample, this clone was seen once. V and J are TRBV4-3 and TRBJ1-2, with 7 bases matching TRBD1. V lost 0 bases, J lost 7 bases, and 17 bases stayed unmatched. The CDR3 consists of 18 residues. Germline CDR1 LGHNA, CDR2 YSLEER. The CDR3 sequence: CASSQDGGGLLRGSGYTF. The CDR3 bases are TGCGCCAGCAGCCAAGACGGAGGGGGCCTCCTGAGAGGGTCTGGCTACACCTTC.

This chain uses TRBV5-1 with TRBJ2-7; no clear D gene. CDR1 and CDR2 from the germline V gene are SGHRS and YFSETQ. The V gene lost 4 bases and the J gene lost 0 bases, with 11 bases spanning the gap. The CDR3 covers 14 residues. The CDR3 protein is CASSPTPFSYEQYF. CDR3 coding DNA: TGCGCCAGCAGCCCTACTCCCTTCTCCTACGAGCAGTACTTC.

The chain uses TRBV19 and TRBJ1-5; D gene ambiguous. Deletions cut 5 bases from V and 4 bases from J, with 15 bases between. This CDR3 contains 15 residues. The germline CDR1 and CDR2 sequences are LNHDA and SQIVND (reference sequence). The DNA of the CDR3 is TGTGCCAGTAGTCAGACGGGCCTATGGAATCAGCCCCAGCATTTT. This translates into CASSQTGLWNQPQHF.